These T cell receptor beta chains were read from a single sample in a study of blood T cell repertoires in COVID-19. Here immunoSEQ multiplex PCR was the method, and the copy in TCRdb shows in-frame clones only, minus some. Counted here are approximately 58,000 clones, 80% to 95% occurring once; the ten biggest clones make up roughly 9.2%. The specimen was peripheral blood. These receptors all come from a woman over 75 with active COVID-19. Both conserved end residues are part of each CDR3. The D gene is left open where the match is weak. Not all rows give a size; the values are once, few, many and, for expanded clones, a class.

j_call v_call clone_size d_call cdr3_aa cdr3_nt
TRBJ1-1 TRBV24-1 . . CATPRATEAFF TGTGCCACCCCGAGAGCGACTGAAGCTTTCTTT
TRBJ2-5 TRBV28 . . CASRPQGREETQYF TGTGCCAGCAGACCGCAGGGGAGGGAAGAGACCCAGTACTTC
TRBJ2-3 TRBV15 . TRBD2 CATSRGGSGGPGTQYF TGTGCCACCAGCAGAGGGGGTAGCGGGGGCCCAGGTACGCAGTATTTT
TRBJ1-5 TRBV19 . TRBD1 CASSPGTGIYQPQHF TGTGCCAGTAGTCCCGGGACAGGGATTTATCAGCCCCAGCATTTT
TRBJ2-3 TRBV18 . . CASSPPRGADTDTQYF TGTGCCAGCTCACCACCACGGGGGGCGGACACAGATACGCAGTATTTT
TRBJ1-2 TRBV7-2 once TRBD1 CASSLGQGTNYGYTF TGTGCCAGCAGCTTAGGACAGGGGACCAACTATGGCTACACCTTC
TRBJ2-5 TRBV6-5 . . CASMKQGRETQYF TGTGCCAGCATGAAACAGGGTCGGGAGACCCAGTACTTC
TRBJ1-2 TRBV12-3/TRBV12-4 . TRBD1 CASSMDRGYGYTF TGTGCCAGCAGTATGGACAGGGGCTATGGCTACACCTTC
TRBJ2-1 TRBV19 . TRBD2 CASSSGRAGEQFF TGTGCCAGTAGTAGCGGGAGGGCCGGCGAGCAGTTCTTC
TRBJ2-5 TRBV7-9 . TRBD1 CASSLGQGWETQYF TGTGCCAGCAGCTTAGGACAGGGGTGGGAGACCCAGTACTTC
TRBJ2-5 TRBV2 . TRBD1 CASSTGQGALETQYF TGTGCCAGCAGCACGGGACAGGGGGCTTTGGAGACCCAGTACTTC
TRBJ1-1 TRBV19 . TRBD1 CASSIRYRGGTEAFF TGTGCCAGTAGTATAAGGTACAGGGGAGGCACTGAAGCTTTCTTT
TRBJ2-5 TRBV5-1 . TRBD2 CASSLRWTSGGETQYF TGCGCCAGCAGCTTGAGGTGGACTAGCGGGGGTGAGACCCAGTACTTC
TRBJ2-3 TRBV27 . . CASSSVTASTDTQYF TGTGCCAGCAGTTCGGTGACAGCTAGCACAGATACGCAGTATTTT
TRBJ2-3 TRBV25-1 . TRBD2 CASSEFGGGRDTQYF TGTGCCAGCAGTGAGTTCGGGGGGGGGAGAGATACGCAGTATTTT
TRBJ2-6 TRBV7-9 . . CASSQGKSSGANVLTF TGTGCCAGCAGCCAGGGGAAAAGCTCTGGGGCCAACGTCCTGACTTTC